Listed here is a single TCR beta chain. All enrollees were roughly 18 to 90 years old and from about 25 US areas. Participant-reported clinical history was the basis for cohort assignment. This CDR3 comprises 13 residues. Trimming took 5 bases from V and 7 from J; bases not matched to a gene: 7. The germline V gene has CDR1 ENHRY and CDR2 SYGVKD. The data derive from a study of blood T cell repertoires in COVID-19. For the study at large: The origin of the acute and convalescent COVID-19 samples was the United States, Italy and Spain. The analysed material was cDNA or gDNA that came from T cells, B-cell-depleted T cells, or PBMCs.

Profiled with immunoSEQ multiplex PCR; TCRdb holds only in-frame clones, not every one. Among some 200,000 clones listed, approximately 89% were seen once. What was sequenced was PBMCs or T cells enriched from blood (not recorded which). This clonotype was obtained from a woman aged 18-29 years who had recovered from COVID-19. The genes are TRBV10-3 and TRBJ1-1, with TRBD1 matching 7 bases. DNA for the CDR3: TGTGCCATCAGTCCGCGACAGGGCCTTGAAGCTTTCTTT. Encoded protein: CAISPRQGLEAFF.